The 11 T cell receptor beta chains in this list originate from one sample, sequenced in a study of blood T cell repertoires in COVID-19 (dated by TCRdb to 2019 to 2021). The method was the immunoSEQ multiplex PCR assay. The immuneACCESS repertoire file appears here via TCRdb, limited to in-frame rearrangements. These files lack a portion of the clones; in checked studies, under half of the deficit traces to unresolved V genes, and the cause of the others is not known. This sample is represented by approximately 55,000 clones; about three quarters of them were singletons. The leading ten clones occupy approximately 21% of the sample. What was sequenced was peripheral blood. The receptors stem from a young man with COVID-19, enrolled during active disease.

The chain recombines TRBV6-5 with TRBJ2-7; TRBD2 is a possible D gene (7 bases). The germline gives CDR1 MNHEY, CDR2 SVGAGI. This CDR3 has 14 amino acids. The ends were cut back, 0 bases at V and 6 bases at J, with 12 bases in the middle. The CDR3 DNA is TGTGCCAGCAGTTACTCGGGGGGGGCAATCGAGCAGTACTTC. Its protein product is CASSYSGGAIEQYF.

In its sample, this clone was seen a few times. V and J are TRBV11-3 and TRBJ2-7, with D perhaps TRBD1 (6 bases). Germline V gene lookup returns CDR1 SGHNT and CDR2 YENEEA. This CDR3 spans 11 amino acids. Trimming removed 5 bases from V and 7 bases from J, with 9 bases in between. The CDR3 reads CASSPQGEQYF. DNA for the CDR3: TGTGCCAGCAGCCCTCAGGGGGAGCAGTACTTC.

This clone appeared once. CDR3 DNA sequence: TGTGCCAGCAGTATTCAACAGGGATGGGACATTGGCTACACCTTC. Amino acid sequence: CASSIQQGWDIGYTF. The V and J genes are TRBV2 and TRBJ1-2; maybe TRBD1 (6 bases). V lost 5 bases, J lost 7 bases, and 20 bases lay in between. The CDR3 totals 15 residues. Germline V gene lookup returns CDR1 SNHLY and CDR2 FYNNEI.

This chain uses TRBV28 with TRBJ1-1, with D unresolved. Trimming cost V 2 bases and J 1 base, with 2 bases left between them. The CDR3 has 12 amino acids. Germline V lookup: CDR1 MDHEN, CDR2 SYDVKM. CDR3 loop: CASSLRNTEAFF. Written as DNA, the CDR3 is TGTGCCAGCAGTTTACGGAACACTGAAGCTTTCTTT.

The chain uses TRBV2 and TRBJ2-6, with 7 bases lining up with TRBD1. Germline CDR1 reads SNHLY; CDR2 reads FYNNEI. The CDR3 has 14 amino acids. The trim removed 8 bases at V and 2 bases at J, leaving 3 bases unmatched. This chain's CDR3 is CASRQGTGANVLTF. Written as DNA, the CDR3 is TGTGCCAGCCGACAGGGTACTGGGGCCAACGTCCTGACTTTC.

The V call is TRBV7-6, the J call TRBJ1-5; TRBD1 is a possible D gene (5 bases). CDR1 and CDR2 (germline): SGHVS, FNYEAQ. The CDR3 is 17 residues long. Trimming removed 3 bases at V and 2 bases at J, with 17 bases between. The CDR3 DNA follows: TGTGCCAGCAGCTTTGGGGTGGGGGGATTGGGCAATCAGCCCCAGCATTTT. Translated, it gives CASSFGVGGLGNQPQHF.

DNA of the CDR3: TGTGCCAGCAGCTTACAAGGAGCTGGAAACACCATATATTTT. It is translated as CASSLQGAGNTIYF. The chain joins TRBV11-3 to TRBJ1-3; D remains ambiguous. The V end lost 2 bases, the J end lost 2 bases, and 7 bases lay between the germline ends. CDR3 length: 14 amino acids. Germline loops: CDR1 SGHNT, CDR2 YENEEA.

V gene TRBV6-1 combines with J gene TRBJ2-2, with D hard to call. Trimming removed 1 base from V and 7 bases from J, with 10 bases in between. The CDR3 totals 14 residues. Germline-derived CDR1 and CDR2 are MNHNS and SASEGT. The CDR3 coding sequence is TGTGCCAGCAGTGAAGGAGGATTTAACGGGGAGCTGTTTTTT. Residues: CASSEGGFNGELFF.

The V call is TRBV2, the J call TRBJ1-1; 8 positions agree with TRBD1. Germline trimming cut 5 bases from V and 6 bases from J; bases unmatched to any gene: 5. This CDR3 has 13 amino acids. Germline values: CDR1 SNHLY, CDR2 FYNNEI. CDR3 residues: CASSLRQGSEAFF. The CDR3 region has the DNA TGTGCCAGCAGTTTAAGACAGGGGTCTGAAGCTTTCTTT.

The chain couples TRBV29-1 to TRBJ1-1; D not resolved. The V and J ends lost 5 bases and 8 bases respectively, with 18 bases between them. Germline V gives CDR1 SQVTM, CDR2 ANQGSEA. The CDR3 sequence is 13 residues long. The CDR3 reads CSVSLATRLEAFF. CDR3 bases: TGCAGCGTTTCCCTGGCGACGAGGTTAGAAGCTTTCTTT. Complete variable domain (other parts from reference TRBV29-1 and TRBJ1-1): SAVISQKPSRDICQRGTSLTIQCQVDSQVTMMFWYRQQPGQSLTLIATANQGSEATYESGFVIDKFPISRPNLTFSTLTVSNMSPEDSSIYLCSVSLATRLEAFFGQGTRLTVV.

In this sample, this clone turned up once. The chain links TRBV9 to TRBJ1-1; tentative D call: TRBD1 (6 bases). The CDR3 consists of 15 residues. In germline, CDR1 is SGDLS, CDR2 YYNGEE. V lost 3 bases and J lost 0, with 12 bases in between. The CDR3 loop is CASSDGGALNTEAFF. CDR3 coding DNA: TGTGCCAGCAGCGACGGGGGGGCTCTGAACACTGAAGCTTTCTTT.